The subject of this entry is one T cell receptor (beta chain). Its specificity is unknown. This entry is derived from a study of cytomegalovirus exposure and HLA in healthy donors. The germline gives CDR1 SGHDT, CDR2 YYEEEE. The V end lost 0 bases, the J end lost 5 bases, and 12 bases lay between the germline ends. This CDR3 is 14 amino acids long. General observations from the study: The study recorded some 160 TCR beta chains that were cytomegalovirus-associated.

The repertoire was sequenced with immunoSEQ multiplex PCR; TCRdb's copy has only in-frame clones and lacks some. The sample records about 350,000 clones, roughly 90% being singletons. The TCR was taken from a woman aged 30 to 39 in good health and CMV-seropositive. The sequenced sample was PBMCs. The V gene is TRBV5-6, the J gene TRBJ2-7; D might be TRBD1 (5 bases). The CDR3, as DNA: TGTGCCAGCAGCTTGGCCGGCAGGGCCCACGAGCAGTACTTC. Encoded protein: CASSLAGRAHEQYF.